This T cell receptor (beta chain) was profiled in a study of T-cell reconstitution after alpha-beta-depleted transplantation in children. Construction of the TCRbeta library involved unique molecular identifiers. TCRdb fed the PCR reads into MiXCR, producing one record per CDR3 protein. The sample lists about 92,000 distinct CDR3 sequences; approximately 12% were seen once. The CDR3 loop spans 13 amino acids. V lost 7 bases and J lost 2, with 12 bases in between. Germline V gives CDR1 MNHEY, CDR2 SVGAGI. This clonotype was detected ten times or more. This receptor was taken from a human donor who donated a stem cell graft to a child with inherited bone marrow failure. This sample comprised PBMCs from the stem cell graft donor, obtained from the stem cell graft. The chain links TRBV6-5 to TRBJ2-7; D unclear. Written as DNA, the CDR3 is TGTGCCAGCACCCAGGAGACCGCCTACGAGCAGTACTTC. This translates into CASTQETAYEQYF.